Each of the 22 T cell receptor beta chains below was sequenced from the same sample in a study of blood T cells in healthy people across ages. Next came a second PCR, run for roughly 6 to 11 cycles, which used a sample-barcoded 5' primer along with a J-beta primer mix. TCRdb called the 5' RACE reads again in MiXCR, with one record for every CDR3 protein. The sample holds under 1 million distinct CDR3 sequences, under 45% seen once. Sequences were obtained from blood. Source of these receptors: a man in his fifties or sixties in good health.

Details on this clonotype: A read error may explain this, as a much larger clone is one base away. The chain is built from TRBV29-1 and TRBJ2-4; unclear D gene. The end of the DNA fits TRBJ2-5 better, so the J call may be wrong. CDR1 is SQVTM, CDR2 ANQGSEA, per germline. CDR3 size: 13 residues. As DNA, the CDR3 is TGCAGCGTCTTCACCCTCTCCCAAGAGACCCAGTACTTC. Protein: CSVFTLSQETQYF.

In this sample, this clonotype turned up many times. The genes are TRBV20-1 and TRBJ2-5, with D maybe TRBD2 (5 bases). Trimming removed 3 bases at V and 10 bases at J, with 15 bases between. Germline V gives CDR1 DFQATT, CDR2 SNEGSKA (reference sequence). The CDR3 spans 12 residues. CDR3 sequence: CSASPGLRDQYF. The CDR3 bases are TGCAGTGCTAGTCCGGGCCTTCGGGACCAGTACTTC.

The V call is TRBV4-1, the J call TRBJ2-2; 9 bases match TRBD1. The V segment lost 3 bases and the J segment 5 bases; nucleotides outside the gene matches: 13. This CDR3 is built from 18 residues. CDR1 is MGHRA, CDR2 YSYEKL, per germline. In DNA form, the CDR3 reads TGCGCCAGCAGCCAGGGGACAGGGCTCTTCGTTAGTACCGGGGAGCTGTTTTTT. Translation: CASSQGTGLFVSTGELFF.

The chain recombines TRBV6-2 or TRBV6-3 with TRBJ2-1; TRBD2 aligns across 10 bases. The V gene's germline CDR1 is MNHEY and CDR2 SVGEGT. This CDR3 is 15 amino acids long. Trimming cost V 2 bases and J 9 bases; bases outside gene matches: 7. CDR3 DNA sequence: TGTGCCAGCAGTTACGAGCGGGGGGGCCTAGGTGAGCAGTTCTTC. Its translation: CASSYERGGLGEQFF.

V usage is TRBV2 and J usage is TRBJ2-5; 7 positions agree with TRBD1. CDR3 size: 14 residues. Per the germline V gene, CDR1 is SNHLY and CDR2 is FYNNEI. The V and J ends lost 7 bases and 1 base, in that order; junction bases with no gene match: 6. Written as DNA, the CDR3 is TGTGCCAGCACCGCGGACAGGCTCCAAGAGACCCAGTACTTC. Translation: CASTADRLQETQYF.

The chain links TRBV6-5 to TRBJ1-2, with D perhaps matching TRBD1 (6 bases). CDR1 and CDR2 (germline): MNHEY, SVGAGI. This CDR3 region has 14 residues. V was pared by 6 bases and J by 4 bases, with 15 bases between. The CDR3, as DNA: TGTGCCAGCAGACCAACAGGGTCCGGCTATGGCTACACCTTC. Protein sequence: CASRPTGSGYGYTF.

The CDR3 sequence is CATGLRDRGNTEAFF. The CDR3, as DNA: TGTGCCACCGGATTAAGGGACAGGGGGAACACTGAAGCTTTCTTT. This chain connects TRBV10-3 to TRBJ1-1; 10 positions agree with TRBD1. The CDR3 sequence is 15 residues long. The J segment lost 1 base and the V segment lost 10 bases, leaving 9 bases of the junction unmatched. Germline-derived CDR1 and CDR2 are ENHRY and SYGVKD.

The chain employs TRBV12-3 or TRBV12-4 and TRBJ2-7; tentative D call: TRBD1 (6 bases). Between the trimmed V and J ends, which lost 5 bases and 4 bases, there was a span of 12 bases. The CDR3 spans 13 residues. CDR3 sequence reads: CASSARDIYEQYF. For the CDR3, the DNA is TGTGCCAGCAGTGCCCGGGACATATACGAGCAGTACTTC.

J is TRBJ2-7 and V is TRBV20-1; 8 bases map to TRBD2. The germline gives CDR1 DFQATT, CDR2 SNEGSKA (reference sequence). V was pared by 3 bases and J by 2 bases, with 6 bases of the junction left unmatched. The CDR3 extends over 14 amino acids. CDR3 sequence: CSASGGGLTYEQYF. The DNA of the CDR3 is TGCAGTGCTAGTGGCGGGGGGCTCACCTACGAGCAGTACTTC.

To note about this clonotype: The junction departs from the called germline gene at one end, perhaps through a read error. The chain carries TRBV10-1 and TRBJ2-1; TRBD2 agrees at 9 bases. The V gene's germline CDR1 is WNHNN and CDR2 SYGVQD (reference sequence). The CDR3 runs to 16 residues. CDR3 amino acids: CASGESVSGGYNEQFF. The CDR3 region has the DNA TGCGCCAGCGGTGAGTCGGTTAGCGGGGGCTACAATGAGCAGTTCTTC.

The chain joins TRBV27 to TRBJ1-2; the match to TRBD1 covers 11 bases. Germline CDR1 is MNHEY and CDR2 is SMNVEV (reference sequence). There are 15 residues in the CDR3. The J segment lost 5 bases and the V segment lost 5 bases, leaving 7 bases of the junction unmatched. Here the CDR3 DNA reads TGTGCCAGCAGTGGAGGACAGGGGGCGTTATATGGCTACACCTTC. It is translated as CASSGGQGALYGYTF.

Concerning this clonotype itself: A read error is possible here, since a much larger clone lies one base away. CDR3 in amino acids: CSVGLQGGSHEQYF. CDR3 DNA sequence: TGCAGCGTTGGCCTACAGGGCGGCTCCCACGAGCAGTACTTC. The V and J genes are TRBV29-1 and TRBJ2-5; weak D call: TRBD1 (6 bases). The end of the DNA fits TRBJ2-7 better, so the J call may be wrong. This CDR3 is 14 amino acids long. From germline, CDR1 is SQVTM and CDR2 ANQGSEA.

This sequence joins TRBV15 and TRBJ2-1; possible D gene TRBD2, 5 bases. V was clipped by 2 bases and J by 9 bases, with 14 bases between them. CDR1 is LNHNV and CDR2 is YYDKDF in the germline V gene (reference sequence). CDR3 size: 14 residues. In DNA form, the CDR3 reads TGTGCCACCAGCAGACCTAGCTCGGGTAGTGAGCAGTTCTTC. It codes for CATSRPSSGSEQFF.

There are a few counts of this clonotype. The rearrangement uses TRBV12-3 or TRBV12-4 and TRBJ2-5, with 8 bases that match TRBD2. The V segment lost 4 bases and the J segment 1 base; nucleotides outside the gene matches: 2. The CDR3 is 14 amino acids. CDR3: CASSSGGAQETQYF. In DNA form, the CDR3 reads TGTGCCAGCAGTTCCGGGGGGGCCCAAGAGACCCAGTACTTC.

This clonotype was detected a few times. V and J are TRBV7-9 and TRBJ2-1; 14 bases match TRBD2. Losses at the gene ends were 0 bases for V and 7 bases for J; bases not matched to a gene: 5. Germline lookup yields CDR1 SEHNR and CDR2 FQNEAQ (reference sequence). The CDR3 runs to 17 residues. CDR3 amino acids: CASSLAPGTSGGNEQFF. Written as DNA, the CDR3 is TGTGCCAGCAGCTTAGCGCCCGGGACTAGCGGGGGTAATGAGCAGTTCTTC.

V gene TRBV5-1 combines with J gene TRBJ1-5, with D perhaps matching TRBD1 (6 bases). The CDR3 consists of 13 residues. Germline V gene lookup returns CDR1 SGHRS and CDR2 YFSETQ. Trimming cost V 10 bases and J 7 bases, with 18 bases left between them. The CDR3 bases are TGCGCCTCTAGGAAGGGGGGCGACCAGCCCCAGCATTTT. Translating gives CASRKGGDQPQHF.

This clonotype has just a few counts. The chain carries TRBV6-2 or TRBV6-3 and TRBJ1-5, with D uncertain. The CDR3 is made up of 14 amino acids. CDR1 is MNHEY and CDR2 is SVGEGT in the germline V gene. Trimming cost V 7 bases and J 6 bases, with 16 bases left between them. The CDR3 DNA follows: TGTGCCAGCACCGACCCCGGTATAGGTCAGCCCCAGCATTTT. Protein: CASTDPGIGQPQHF.

This sequence joins TRBV13 and TRBJ2-5, with 10 bases lining up with TRBD2. CDR1 is PRHDT and CDR2 is FYEKMQ in the germline V gene (reference sequence). This CDR3 spans 15 amino acids. The ends lost 7 bases at V and 4 bases at J; junction bases unmatched: 9. DNA of the CDR3: TGTGCCAGCACCAAGCGGGGGGGCCTCGGAGAGACCCAGTACTTC. It is translated as CASTKRGGLGETQYF.

V usage is TRBV29-1 and J usage is TRBJ2-7; D remains ambiguous. The V end was cut by 5 bases, the J end by 5 bases, with 7 bases between. The germline V gene encodes CDR1 SQVTM and CDR2 ANQGSEA. The CDR3 sequence is 10 residues long. In DNA form, the CDR3 reads TGCAGCGTTTCAAATGACGAGCAGTACTTC. It encodes CSVSNDEQYF.

This clonotype was found a few times. The V and J genes are TRBV5-1 and TRBJ1-4, with 7 bases aligning to TRBD1. V was pared by 2 bases and J by 4 bases, with 5 bases of the junction left unmatched. Germline CDR1 and CDR2: SGHRS and YFSETQ. The length of the CDR3 is 15 residues. CDR3 in amino acids: CASSFGDSNNEKLFF. The CDR3 region has the DNA TGCGCCAGCAGCTTCGGGGACAGTAATAATGAAAAACTGTTTTTT.

V gene TRBV7-3 combines with J gene TRBJ2-3; 9 bases fit TRBD2. The length of the CDR3 is 15 residues. The V gene's germline CDR1 is SGHTA and CDR2 FQGTGA. The ends lost 1 base at V and 8 bases at J; junction bases unmatched: 7. As DNA, the CDR3 is TGTGCCAGCAGCTTAAGCGGGGGGGCCTTGGGTACGCAGTATTTT. This codes for CASSLSGGALGTQYF.

This clonotype was picked up a small number of times. This rearrangement joins TRBV10-3 to TRBJ2-7; weak D call: TRBD1 (6 bases). With 5 bases removed from V and 2 bases from J, the gap between germline ends came to 10 bases. The CDR3 is made up of 13 amino acids. From germline, CDR1 is ENHRY and CDR2 SYGVKD. CDR3 in amino acids: CAISTGQPYEQYF. CDR3 DNA sequence: TGTGCCATCAGTACTGGACAGCCCTACGAGCAGTACTTC.